This section outlines one TCR beta chain sequence together with its context. CDR1 is LNHDA, CDR2 SQIVND, per germline (reference sequence). This CDR3 has 14 residues. Trimming stripped 3 bases from V and 1 base from J, with 6 bases between. Generated by immunoSEQ multiplex PCR, the TCRdb table keeps only in-frame clones and is missing some. Found here are 210,000 or so clones, about four fifths of them singletons; the top ten hold 8% to 9%. This entry is derived from a study of blood T cell repertoires in COVID-19. This TCR came from a woman between 50 and 59 years old with acute COVID-19. The V call is TRBV19, the J call TRBJ2-2; no clear D gene. Sequenced material: PBMCs or T cells enriched from blood (not recorded which). CDR3 nucleotides: TGTGCCAGTAGTATGAGCATGAACACCGGGGAGCTGTTTTTT. As protein: CASSMSMNTGELFF.